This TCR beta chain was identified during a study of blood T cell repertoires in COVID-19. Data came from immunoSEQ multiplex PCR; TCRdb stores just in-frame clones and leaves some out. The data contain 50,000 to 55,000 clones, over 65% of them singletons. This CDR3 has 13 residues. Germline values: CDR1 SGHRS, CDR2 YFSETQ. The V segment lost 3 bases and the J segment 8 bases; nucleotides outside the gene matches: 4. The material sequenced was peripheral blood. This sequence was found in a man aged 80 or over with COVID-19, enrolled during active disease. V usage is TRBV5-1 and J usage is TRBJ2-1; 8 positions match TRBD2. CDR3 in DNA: TGCGCCAGCAGCTCTTCGGGGGGGCATGAGCAGTTCTTC. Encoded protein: CASSSSGGHEQFF.